This TCR beta chain came from a study of control samples from healthy donors and cancer patients. This CDR3 region has 15 residues. Germline lookup yields CDR1 SGHVS and CDR2 FQNEAQ. Trimming cost V 3 bases and J 0 bases; bases outside gene matches: 1. Sequencing was performed with immunoSEQ multiplex PCR; in TCRdb, only in-frame clones are kept and a portion is missing. The table records 130,000 to 150,000 clones, roughly 94% of them present only once. Sequences were obtained from PBMCs. This clonotype originated in a man aged 55 to 69 with colorectal cancer. The chain recombines TRBV7-8 with TRBJ1-5; TRBD1 aligns across 8 bases. The CDR3 nucleotides are TGTGCCAGCAGCTTGACAGGGGATAGCAATCAGCCCCAGCATTTT. Its translation: CASSLTGDSNQPQHF.